One sample yielded the 20 T cell receptor beta chains listed below, sequenced in a study of blood T cell repertoires in COVID-19. Profiling relied on immunoSEQ multiplex PCR, and the TCRdb table lists in-frame clones only, not all of them. The sample lists 150,000 to 250,000 clones, 94% seen once, with roughly 0.76% in the top ten. Material for sequencing was peripheral blood. These receptors came from a man aged 25 to 45 with COVID-19, enrolled during active disease.

The chain links TRBV3-1 (or the pseudogene TRBV3-2) to TRBJ2-7; 10 bases map to TRBD1. The junction had 5 bases not matched to a gene; V was cut back by 3 bases and J by 0 bases. CDR3 length: 16 amino acids. In germline, CDR1 is LGHDT, CDR2 YNNKEL (reference sequence). This CDR3 reads CASSHTGTGASYEQYF. The DNA of the CDR3 is TGTGCCAGCAGCCATACCGGGACAGGGGCCTCCTACGAGCAGTACTTC.

The chain joins TRBV11-2 to TRBJ2-3; tentative D call: TRBD1 (6 bases). V was trimmed by 3 bases and J by 1 base, leaving 8 bases between them. This CDR3 is built from 14 residues. Germline V lookup: CDR1 SGHAT, CDR2 FQNNGV. The CDR3 here is CASSLGARTDTQYF. The CDR3 bases are TGTGCCAGCAGCTTGGGGGCTCGCACAGATACGCAGTATTTT.

This clone was counted once. The V call is TRBV7-6, the J call TRBJ1-2, with D possibly matching TRBD1 (5 bases). CDR1 SGHVS and CDR2 FNYEAQ come from the germline V gene. This CDR3 is built from 15 residues. With 5 bases removed from V and 3 bases from J, the gap between germline ends came to 16 bases. CDR3 loop: CASSRTAGLHYGYTF. DNA for the CDR3: TGTGCCAGCAGCCGCACAGCGGGACTGCACTATGGCTACACCTTC.

The chain recombines TRBV18 with TRBJ1-4, with unresolved D. Trimming pared 2 bases from V and 0 bases from J, leaving 10 bases between. The CDR3 loop spans 16 amino acids. Per the germline V gene, CDR1 is KGHSH and CDR2 is LQKENI. The CDR3 DNA reads TGTGCCAGCTCACCAAGTATGGGAGCAACTAATGAAAAACTGTTTTTT. Protein: CASSPSMGATNEKLFF. The variable domain in full, completed from reference TRBV18 and TRBJ1-4, reads NAGVMQNPRHLVRRRGQEARLRCSPMKGHSHVYWYRQLPEEGLKFMVYLQKENIIDESGMPKERFSAEFPKEGPSILRIQQVVRGDSAAYFCASSPSMGATNEKLFFGSGTQLSVL.

As concerns this clone: Other nucleotide sequences in the sample specify the same CDR3. The chain uses TRBV3-1 (or the pseudogene TRBV3-2) and TRBJ1-5; unclear D gene. Germline V CDR1 and CDR2: LGHDT, YNNKEL (reference sequence). Deletions cut 3 bases from V and 5 bases from J, with 5 bases between. The CDR3 loop spans 12 amino acids. The CDR3 region has the DNA TGTGCCAGCAGCCAGTCTGATCAGCCCCAGCATTTT. Amino acid sequence: CASSQSDQPQHF.

The chain uses TRBV19 and TRBJ2-7; possibly TRBD1 for D (6 bases). CDR3 length: 15 residues. V was trimmed by 3 bases and J by 0 bases, leaving 12 bases between them. CDR1 and CDR2 (germline): LNHDA, SQIVND (reference sequence). CDR3: CASSMGAGSSYEQYF. The CDR3 coding sequence is TGTGCCAGTAGTATGGGGGCGGGTAGCTCCTACGAGCAGTACTTC.

V usage is TRBV11-2 and J usage is TRBJ1-6; D possibly corresponds to TRBD1 (6 bases). CDR1 is SGHAT and CDR2 is FQNNGV in the germline V gene. Trimming removed 3 bases from V and 7 bases from J, with 16 bases in between. The CDR3 totals 16 residues. In nucleotides, the CDR3 is TGTGCCAGCAGCTTGAGGACTTTAGGGGGAAATTCACCCCTCCACTTT. Translation: CASSLRTLGGNSPLHF.

This clone came up once. This chain connects TRBV5-1 to TRBJ2-2; perhaps TRBD1 as D (5 bases). The CDR3 is 13 amino acids. CDR1 and CDR2 from the germline V gene are SGHRS and YFSETQ. V lost 4 bases and J lost 7, with 11 bases in between. The DNA of the CDR3 is TGCGCCAGCAGCGCCAGGGTTGGCGGGGAGCTGTTTTTT. It specifies CASSARVGGELFF.

This rearrangement joins TRBV7-9 to TRBJ1-1, with D uncertain. The germline CDR1 and CDR2 sequences are SEHNR and FQNEAQ (reference sequence). Trimming pared 6 bases from V and 9 bases from J, leaving 14 bases between. The length of the CDR3 is 12 residues. CDR3 in DNA: TGTGCCAGCAGAACAACGGGTTCGAAAGCTTTCTTT. Translated, it gives CASRTTGSKAFF.

The rearrangement joins TRBV25-1 to TRBJ2-1, with 11 positions matching TRBD1. The germline gives CDR1 MGHDK, CDR2 SYGVNS. The CDR3 length is 14 residues. Trimming at V came to 6 bases and at J to 6 bases, leaving 4 bases not matched to a gene. CDR3 amino acids: CASSRDRGVNEQFF. In nucleotides, the CDR3 is TGTGCCAGCAGCCGGGACAGGGGGGTCAATGAGCAGTTCTTC.

In its sample, this clone was seen a few times. The V and J genes are TRBV10-2 and TRBJ2-2, with D hard to call. The CDR3 extends over 14 amino acids. Trimming took 6 bases from V and 7 from J, leaving 15 bases between them. Germline-derived CDR1 and CDR2 are WSHSY and SAAADI. The CDR3 nucleotides are TGCGCCAGCAGGGAGAGTAACTCCGTCGGGGAGCTGTTTTTT. Its protein is CASRESNSVGELFF.

The gene calls are TRBV11-3 and TRBJ2-1; 9 bases match TRBD1. With V trimmed by 5 bases and J by 5 bases, 7 bases remained unmatched. The germline gives CDR1 SGHNT, CDR2 YENEEA. The CDR3 is 15 amino acids. The chain's CDR3 is CASSAGQGDHNEQFF. The CDR3 DNA is TGTGCCAGCAGCGCGGGACAGGGAGACCACAATGAGCAGTTCTTC.

The chain recombines TRBV6-1 with TRBJ2-1, with D possibly TRBD2 on 7 matching bases. The germline CDR1 and CDR2 sequences are MNHNS and SASEGT. Trimming stripped 3 bases from V and 8 bases from J, with 11 bases between. The CDR3 consists of 13 residues. DNA of the CDR3: TGTGCCAGCAGTGATAGGGGGGGCCATGAGCAGTTCTTC. Translating gives CASSDRGGHEQFF.

V usage is TRBV5-1 and J usage is TRBJ1-1; a possible D gene is TRBD1 (5 bases). CDR1 is SGHRS and CDR2 is YFSETQ in the germline V gene. The V end was cut by 2 bases, the J end by 1 base, with 12 bases between. The CDR3 loop spans 15 amino acids. CDR3 nucleotides: TGCGCCAGCAGCTTCTGGGGGGACGGGAACACTGAAGCTTTCTTT. This translates into CASSFWGDGNTEAFF.

V usage is TRBV4-1 and J usage is TRBJ2-3, with TRBD1 as a possible D gene (5 bases). The CDR3 has 14 amino acids. CDR1 is MGHRA, CDR2 YSYEKL, per germline. V gave up 0 bases and J gave up 8 bases, with 12 bases separating them. CDR3 bases: TGCGCCAGCAGCCAAGAACCCCAGCAGGGTACGCAGTATTTT. Translated, it gives CASSQEPQQGTQYF.

This chain links TRBV3-1 (or the pseudogene TRBV3-2) with TRBJ2-3, with TRBD2 matching 12 bases. Germline V gene sequence: CDR1 LGHDT, CDR2 YNNKEL (reference sequence). The length of the CDR3 is 16 residues. V trimming: 3 bases; J trimming: 3 bases; junction bases outside the gene matches: 4. The CDR3 DNA reads as TGTGCCAGCAGCCATCCTAGCGGGGGGGCAACAGATACGCAGTATTTT. Translated: CASSHPSGGATDTQYF.

This clone was picked up one time. The gene calls are TRBV6-1 and TRBJ2-7; TRBD2 matches 10 bases. From germline, CDR1 is MNHNS and CDR2 SASEGT. The CDR3 runs 16 residues. The trim removed 3 bases at V and 3 bases at J, leaving 8 bases unmatched. Here the CDR3 DNA reads TGTGCCAGCAGTGATGAGGTAGCGGGGGGACACTACGAGCAGTACTTC. This sequence encodes CASSDEVAGGHYEQYF.

This clone appeared a single time. The chain is built from TRBV19 and TRBJ1-4; 7 positions match TRBD1. The ends lost 0 bases at V and 0 bases at J; junction bases unmatched: 4. CDR1 LNHDA and CDR2 SQIVND come from the germline V gene (reference sequence). The CDR3 totals 17 residues. CDR3: CASSIDGRGTTNEKLFF. CDR3 nucleotide sequence: TGTGCCAGTAGTATAGATGGCAGGGGGACAACTAATGAAAAACTGTTTTTT.

The CDR3 reads CASSLVVTDTQYF. DNA for the CDR3: TGCGCCAGCAGCTTGGTCGTGACTGATACGCAGTATTTT. V gene TRBV5-1 combines with J gene TRBJ2-3; no definite D call. Germline assignment: CDR1 SGHRS and CDR2 YFSETQ. The CDR3 runs to 13 residues. V was cut by 0 bases and J by 6 bases, with 8 bases left in between. The variable domain in full, with the rest retrieved from reference TRBV5-1 and TRBJ2-3, is KAGVTQTPRYLIKTRGQQVTLSCSPISGHRSVSWYQQTPGQGLQFLFEYFSETQRNKGNFPGRFSGRQFSNSRSEMNVSTLELGDSALYLCASSLVVTDTQYFGPGTRLTVL.

The genes are TRBV11-1 and TRBJ2-3, with D perhaps TRBD2 (7 bases). Germline V gives CDR1 SGHAT, CDR2 FQDESV (reference sequence). CDR3 length: 15 residues. V shed 5 bases and J shed 0 bases, with 12 bases lying between them. The CDR3 sequence: CASSARGASTDTQYF. In nucleotides, the CDR3 is TGTGCCAGCAGCGCCCGGGGGGCCAGCACAGATACGCAGTATTTT. Full variable domain (missing parts from reference TRBV11-1 and TRBJ2-3): EAEVAQSPRYKITEKSQAVAFWCDPISGHATLYWYRQILGQGPELLVQFQDESVVDDSQLPKDRFSAERLKGVDSTLKIQPAELGDSAMYLCASSARGASTDTQYFGPGTRLTVL.